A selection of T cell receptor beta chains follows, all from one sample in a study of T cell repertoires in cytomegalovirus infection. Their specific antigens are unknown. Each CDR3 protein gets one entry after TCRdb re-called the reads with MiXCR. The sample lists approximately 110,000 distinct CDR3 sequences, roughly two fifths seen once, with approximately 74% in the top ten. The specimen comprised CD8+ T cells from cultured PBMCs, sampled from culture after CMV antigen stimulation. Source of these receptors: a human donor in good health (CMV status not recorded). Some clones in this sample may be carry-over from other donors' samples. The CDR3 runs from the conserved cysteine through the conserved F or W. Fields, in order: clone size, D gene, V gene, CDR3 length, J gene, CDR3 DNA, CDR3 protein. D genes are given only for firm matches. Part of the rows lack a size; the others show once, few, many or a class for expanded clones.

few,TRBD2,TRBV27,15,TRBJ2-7,TGTGCCAGCAGTTTGGGGACTAGCGGGGGCTACGAGCAGTACTTC,CASSLGTSGGYEQYF
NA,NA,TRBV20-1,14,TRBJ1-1,TGCAGTGCTCTAGACTTGGCGGGAGACACTGAAGCTTTCTTT,CSALDLAGDTEAFF
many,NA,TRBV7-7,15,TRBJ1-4,TGTGCCAGCAGCTTAGCCTTTGGAGCTAATGAAAAACTGTTTTTT,CASSLAFGANEKLFF
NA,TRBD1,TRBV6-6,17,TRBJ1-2,TGTGCCAGCAGTCCCATAGGGACAGGGGAAGTTATCTATGGCTACACCTTC,CASSPIGTGEVIYGYTF
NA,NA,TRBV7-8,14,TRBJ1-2,TGTGCCAGCAGCTTAGCGCCAGGGGTCGATGGCTACACCTTC,CASSLAPGVDGYTF
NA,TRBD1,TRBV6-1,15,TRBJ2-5,TGTGCCAGCAGGGCAGAGACAGGGGTTCAAGAGACCCAGTACTTC,CASRAETGVQETQYF
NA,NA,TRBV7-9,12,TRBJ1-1,TGTGCCAGCAGCCCCGCGGGCCTTGAAGCTTTCTTT,CASSPAGLEAFF
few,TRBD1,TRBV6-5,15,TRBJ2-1,TGTGCCAGCAGCCCCACAGGGGCCCCCTTCGATGAGCAGTTCTTC,CASSPTGAPFDEQFF
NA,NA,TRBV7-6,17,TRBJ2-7,TGTGCCAGCAGCGGGGGGAAGAGTAGCTTCTTACTCTACGAGCAGTACTTC,CASSGGKSSFLLYEQYF
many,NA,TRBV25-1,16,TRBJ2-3,TGTGCCAGCAGTGAATTACGAGACGGATACACAGATACGCAGTATTTT,CASSELRDGYTDTQYF